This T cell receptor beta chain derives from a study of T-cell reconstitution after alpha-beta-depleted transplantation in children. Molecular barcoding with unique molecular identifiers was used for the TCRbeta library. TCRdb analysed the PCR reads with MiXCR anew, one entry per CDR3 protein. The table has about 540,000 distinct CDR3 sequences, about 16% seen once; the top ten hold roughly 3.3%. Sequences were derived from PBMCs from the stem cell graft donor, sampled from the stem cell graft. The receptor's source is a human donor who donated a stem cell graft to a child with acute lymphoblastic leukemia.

CDR3 in DNA: TGTGCCAGCAGGTCAGGGTTCCCCGCCTACGAGCAGTACTTC. Translated, it gives CASRSGFPAYEQYF. This chain connects TRBV11-2 to TRBJ2-7, with D possibly being TRBD1 (5 bases). The V gene's germline CDR1 is SGHAT and CDR2 FQNNGV. CDR3 length: 14 residues. The V gene lost 6 bases and the J gene lost 2 bases, with 14 bases spanning the gap.